The 21 T cell receptor beta chains in this list originate from one sample, sequenced in a study of CD8+CD57+ T cells in acquired aplastic anemia. Previously, flow cytometry had revealed CD8+CD57+ cell expansion in the patients chosen for sequencing. Both TCR beta VDJ combination and CDR3 sequence profiling were carried out. Genomic DNA was the template for this profiling. TCRdb re-derived calls from the reads in MiXCR, one entry per CDR3 protein. The sample yields about 160,000 distinct CDR3 sequences, roughly 43% seen once. Sequenced: sorted CD4+, CD8+, or CD8+CD57+ T cells (not recorded which) from PBMCs. The receptors here all came from a human donor with aplastic anemia.

This chain uses TRBV20-1 with TRBJ2-7; a possible D gene is TRBD2 (5 bases). V lost 4 bases and J 4 bases, leaving 14 bases between the germline ends. Germline lookup yields CDR1 DFQATT and CDR2 SNEGSKA (reference sequence). This CDR3 has 13 amino acids. CDR3 loop: CSATGPRGYEQYF. The DNA of the CDR3 is TGCAGTGCTACCGGGCCCAGAGGGTACGAGCAGTACTTC.

The rearrangement links TRBV11-1 to TRBJ2-1, with 9 bases matching TRBD1. V shed 4 bases, J shed 1 base, and the junction held 8 bases outside the gene matches. In germline, CDR1 is SGHAT, CDR2 FQDESV (reference sequence). This CDR3 spans 17 amino acids. DNA for the CDR3: TGTGCCAGCAGCTCTACCCTACAGGGGGCGTCCTACAATGAGCAGTTCTTC. Protein product: CASSSTLQGASYNEQFF.

The sample holds many counts of this clonotype. The chain couples TRBV7-3 to TRBJ2-3; D unclear. The V end lost 3 bases, the J end lost 6 bases, and 10 bases lay between the germline ends. Per germline, CDR1 SGHTA and CDR2 FQGTGA. This CDR3 spans 13 amino acids. The DNA for the CDR3 is TGTGCCAGCAGCTTGCTCCGGTGGGATACGCAGTATTTT. Translated: CASSLLRWDTQYF.

This clonotype was found many times. The J gene is TRBJ1-2, the V gene TRBV5-1; no firm D call. With 4 bases removed from V and 7 bases from J, the gap between germline ends came to 11 bases. Germline-derived CDR1 and CDR2 are SGHRS and YFSETQ. This CDR3 comprises 12 residues. CDR3 bases: TGCGCCAGCAGCGGTCGGGAGCGTGGCTACACCTTC. It encodes CASSGRERGYTF.

The rearrangement links TRBV28 to TRBJ1-1, with 7 bases lining up with TRBD1. This CDR3 comprises 15 residues. CDR1 and CDR2 (germline): MDHEN, SYDVKM. The junction had 5 bases not matched to a gene; V was cut back by 4 bases and J by 0 bases. The CDR3 reads CASSSMGQMNTEAFF. Here the CDR3 DNA reads TGTGCCAGCAGTTCGATGGGACAGATGAACACTGAAGCTTTCTTT.

This clonotype was seen ten or more times. This chain joins TRBV20-1 and TRBJ2-5; 11 positions agree with TRBD1. Trimming at V came to 6 bases and at J to 5 bases, leaving 5 bases not matched to a gene. CDR1 DFQATT and CDR2 SNEGSKA come from the germline V gene (reference sequence). This CDR3 is 13 amino acids long. CDR3 amino acids: CSALGQGEETQYF. Written as DNA, the CDR3 is TGCAGTGCCCTGGGACAGGGGGAGGAGACCCAGTACTTC.

The chain employs TRBV2 and TRBJ1-6; 9 bases match TRBD1. Germline V CDR1 and CDR2: SNHLY, FYNNEI. The CDR3 totals 15 residues. V was pared by 7 bases and J by 7 bases, with 8 bases of the junction left unmatched. The CDR3 protein is CASTLGQGENSPLHF. DNA for the CDR3: TGTGCCAGCACTTTGGGACAGGGAGAAAATTCACCCCTCCACTTT.

As regards this clonotype: One end of the junction varies from germline; a read error may be responsible. The chain couples TRBV11-1 to TRBJ2-1, with 10 bases aligning to TRBD2. Germline V gene sequence: CDR1 SGHAT, CDR2 FQDESV (reference sequence). The CDR3 sequence is 20 residues long. CDR3 coding DNA: TGTGCCGGCAGCTTAGGGACGCTAGCGGGAGCGACCCCGCATTACAGTGAGCAGTTCTTC. This codes for CAGSLGTLAGATPHYSEQFF.

The chain combines TRBV5-1 with TRBJ1-3, with unresolved D. The V and J ends lost 5 bases and 0 bases respectively, with 6 bases between them. The CDR3 extends over 13 amino acids. The germline V gene has CDR1 SGHRS and CDR2 YFSETQ. CDR3 bases: TGCGCCAGCAGGGAAAGCTCTGGAAACACCATATATTTT. Translating gives CASRESSGNTIYF.

V and J are TRBV2 and TRBJ1-5, with 8 bases fitting TRBD1. The CDR3 totals 15 residues. V lost 5 bases, J lost 7 bases, and 10 bases stayed unmatched. Germline V gene sequence: CDR1 SNHLY, CDR2 FYNNEI. CDR3 coding DNA: TGTGCCAGCAGTCGTGTGACAGGGGTAAAACAGCCCCAGCATTTT. Translated, it gives CASSRVTGVKQPQHF.

J is TRBJ2-1 and V is TRBV20-1, with D maybe TRBD1 (6 bases). The germline gives CDR1 DFQATT, CDR2 SNEGSKA (reference sequence). Trimming shortened V by 1 base and J by 10 bases, and 8 bases separated the two germline ends. The CDR3 is made up of 11 amino acids. The CDR3 nucleotides are TGCAGTGCTAGAGGGGGGACAGAGCAGTTCTTC. It encodes CSARGGTEQFF.

This chain links TRBV29-1 with TRBJ2-7; TRBD2 matches 7 bases. Trimming cost V 4 bases and J 2 bases; bases outside gene matches: 11. From germline, CDR1 is SQVTM and CDR2 ANQGSEA. The length of the CDR3 is 15 residues. CDR3 in amino acids: CSVVWWEGSTYEQYF. The CDR3 DNA reads TGCAGCGTTGTTTGGTGGGAGGGGTCAACCTACGAGCAGTACTTC.

The chain recombines TRBV3-1 with TRBJ2-3; D is perhaps TRBD1 (6 bases). Germline CDR1 LGHDT, CDR2 YNNKEL (reference sequence). Between the trimmed V and J ends, which lost 9 bases and 4 bases, there was a span of 14 bases. The CDR3 is 13 amino acids. CDR3 protein: CASGYRDPDTQYF. The CDR3 DNA is TGTGCCAGTGGTTACAGGGACCCAGATACGCAGTATTTT.

This clonotype was found many times. This chain uses TRBV14 with TRBJ1-1; 7 bases fit TRBD1. CDR1 is SGHDN and CDR2 is FVKESK in the germline V gene. V was pared by 4 bases and J by 0 bases, with 2 bases of the junction left unmatched. The CDR3 totals 14 residues. CDR3 amino acids: CASSRTGMNTEAFF. The CDR3, as DNA: TGTGCCAGCAGCCGGACAGGCATGAACACTGAAGCTTTCTTT. Looking up the rest from reference TRBV14 and TRBJ1-1 gives the full variable domain: EAGVTQFPSHSVIEKGQTVTLRCDPISGHDNLYWYRRVMGKEIKFLLHFVKESKQDESGMPNNRFLAERTGGTYSTLKVQPAELEDSGVYFCASSRTGMNTEAFFGQGTRLTVV.

This sequence joins TRBV20-1 and TRBJ2-5, with 8 bases matching TRBD2. CDR1 is DFQATT and CDR2 is SNEGSKA in the germline V gene (reference sequence). With V trimmed by 5 bases and J by 0 bases, 8 bases remained unmatched. The CDR3 totals 15 residues. The CDR3 DNA is TGCAGTGCTGGTAATAGCGGGGAACACCAAGAGACCCAGTACTTC. It specifies CSAGNSGEHQETQYF.

A remark on this clonotype: This sequence may be a read error, since a much larger clone differs from it by one base. V is TRBV5-8 and J is TRBJ1-4, with D possibly being TRBD1 (5 bases). CDR3 size: 13 residues. Germline V gene sequence: CDR1 SGHTS, CDR2 YDEGEE. The V end lost 0 bases, the J end lost 13 bases, and 13 bases lay between the germline ends. The CDR3 bases are TGTGCCAGCAGCTTGGAGGGGATCGGAAGACTGTTTTTT. Protein sequence: CASSLEGIGRLFF. Supplemented by reference TRBV5-8 and TRBJ1-4, the full variable domain reads EAGVTQSPTHLIKTRGQQATLRCSPISGHTSVYWYQQALGLGLQFLLWYDEGEERNRGNFPPRFSGRQFPNYSSELNVNALELEDSALYLCASSLEGIGRLFFGSGTQLSVL.

The chain carries TRBV11-2 and TRBJ2-3, with TRBD2 matching over 7 bases. The germline V gene encodes CDR1 SGHAT and CDR2 FQNNGV. Trimming removed 3 bases from V and 2 bases from J; junction bases left unmatched: 11. The CDR3 loop spans 17 amino acids. The CDR3: CASSLVRRGGTTDTQYF. The CDR3 region has the DNA TGTGCCAGCAGCTTGGTGCGGAGGGGAGGGACCACAGATACGCAGTATTTT.

The rearrangement uses TRBV2 and TRBJ2-3; no firm D call. The germline V gene has CDR1 SNHLY and CDR2 FYNNEI. The CDR3 spans 14 residues. V shed 5 bases and J shed 2 bases, with 11 bases lying between them. The CDR3 spells CASSSGTVTDTQYF. Here the CDR3 DNA reads TGTGCCAGCAGTTCCGGTACCGTCACAGATACGCAGTATTTT.

This chain uses TRBV6-1 with TRBJ1-1; D not certain. CDR3 size: 13 residues. V was clipped by 7 bases and J by 4 bases, with 13 bases between them. Looked up from germline, CDR1 is MNHNS and CDR2 is SASEGT. The CDR3 here is CASTGPPGTEAFF. For the CDR3, the DNA is TGTGCCAGCACCGGGCCCCCTGGCACTGAAGCTTTCTTT.

The sample holds many counts of this clonotype. The chain carries TRBV12-3 or TRBV12-4 and TRBJ2-2; TRBD2 is a possible D gene (5 bases). Trimming took off 8 bases at V and 4 bases at J, with 8 bases between the two ends. This CDR3 spans 12 amino acids. CDR3 residues: CASGLSTGELFF. The CDR3 DNA reads as TGTGCCAGCGGACTTAGCACCGGGGAGCTGTTTTTT.

The chain is built from TRBV24-1 and TRBJ2-2; 7 bases fit TRBD1. The ends lost 4 bases at V and 4 bases at J; junction bases unmatched: 8. The CDR3 spans 16 residues. Per the germline V gene, CDR1 is KGHDR and CDR2 is SFDVKD. The CDR3 spells CATSDSPRGSTGELFF. The CDR3 DNA reads as TGTGCCACCAGTGACTCCCCCAGGGGGAGCACCGGGGAGCTGTTTTTT.